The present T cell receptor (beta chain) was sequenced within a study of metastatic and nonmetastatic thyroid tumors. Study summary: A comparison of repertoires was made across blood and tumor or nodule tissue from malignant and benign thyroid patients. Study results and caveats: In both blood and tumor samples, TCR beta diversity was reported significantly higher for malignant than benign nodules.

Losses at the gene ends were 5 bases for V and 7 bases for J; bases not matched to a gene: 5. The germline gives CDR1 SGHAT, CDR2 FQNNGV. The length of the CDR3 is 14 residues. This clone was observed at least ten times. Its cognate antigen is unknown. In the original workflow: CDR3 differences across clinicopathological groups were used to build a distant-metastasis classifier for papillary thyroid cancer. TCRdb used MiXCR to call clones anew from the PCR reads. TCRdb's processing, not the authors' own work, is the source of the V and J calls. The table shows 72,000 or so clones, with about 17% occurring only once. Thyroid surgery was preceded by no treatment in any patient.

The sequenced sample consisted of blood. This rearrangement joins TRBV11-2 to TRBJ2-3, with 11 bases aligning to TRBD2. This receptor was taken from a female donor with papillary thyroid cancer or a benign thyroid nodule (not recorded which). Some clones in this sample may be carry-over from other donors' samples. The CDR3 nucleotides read TGTGCCAGCAGCGCACTAGCGGGAGCACATACGCAGTATTTT. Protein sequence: CASSALAGAHTQYF.